These T cell receptor beta chains were read from a single sample in a study of shared clonotypes between healthy human individuals. Method: immunoSEQ multiplex PCR; TCRdb's copy keeps in-frame clones and lacks some. The sample has 1,100,000 or so clones, around 78% seen once. Sequencing was done on a sample of memory CD4+ T cells from PBMCs. The origin of the receptors is a man between 18 and 35 years old in good health. Some clones in this sample may be carry-over from other donors' samples. Each CDR3 is given with its conserved first and last residue. D genes are given only for firm matches. Where a row states a size, it is once, few, many or the class of an expanded clone; other rows omit it.

TRBD2	TRBV30	TRBJ2-1	.	CAWSAGLAGVWDDNEQFF	TGTGCCTGGAGTGCTGGACTAGCGGGAGTATGGGACGACAATGAGCAGTTCTTC
.	TRBV29-1	TRBJ2-1	once	CSVVRVNEQFF	TGCAGCGTTGTGCGAGTCAATGAGCAGTTCTTC
TRBD1	TRBV18	TRBJ2-7	.	CASSPFRDRGKYEQYF	TGTGCCAGCTCACCATTCCGGGACAGGGGAAAATACGAGCAGTACTTC
.	TRBV5-6	TRBJ2-7	.	CASSPRRWGQTKGYEQYF	TGTGCCAGCAGCCCTCGCCGCTGGGGACAAACCAAAGGTTACGAGCAGTACTTC
TRBD1	TRBV9	TRBJ2-7	.	CASSGQGGEQYF	TGTGCCAGCAGCGGACAGGGTGGAGAGCAGTACTTC
.	TRBV6-1	TRBJ1-2	few	CASSEAADALGYTF	TGTGCCAGCAGTGAAGCGGCTGACGCCCTTGGCTACACCTTC
TRBD2	TRBV2	TRBJ2-7	few	CASMGGVIDYEQYF	TGTGCCAGCATGGGGGGGGTTATAGACTACGAGCAGTACTTC
TRBD1	TRBV5-6	TRBJ2-5	.	CASSRTGTGPLQETQYF	TGTGCCAGCAGCCGAACCGGGACAGGGCCCCTCCAAGAGACCCAGTACTTC
TRBD2	TRBV30	TRBJ2-3	.	CALASGRSTDTQYF	TGTGCCTTGGCTAGCGGCCGTAGCACAGATACGCAGTATTTT
.	TRBV15	TRBJ2-5	.	CATSGGTRETQYF	TGTGCCACATCCGGAGGGACAAGGGAGACCCAGTACTTC
TRBD1	TRBV2	TRBJ1-5	.	CASTGQGTAQPQHF	TGTGCCAGCACGGGACAGGGGACGGCTCAGCCCCAGCATTTT
.	TRBV7-8	TRBJ2-7	.	CASSLDLRVGGEQYF	TGTGCCAGCAGCTTAGACCTGAGGGTTGGGGGCGAGCAGTACTTC
TRBD1	TRBV19	TRBJ2-4	.	CASSIPGQGKNIQYF	TGTGCCAGTAGTATCCCTGGACAGGGCAAAAACATTCAGTACTTC
.	TRBV4-1	TRBJ1-4	.	CASSHPTLGDEKLFF	TGCGCCAGCAGCCACCCGACGCTGGGGGATGAAAAACTGTTTTTT
TRBD1	TRBV5-1	TRBJ1-2	.	CASSSAGRQGYGYTF	TGCGCCAGCAGCTCAGCTGGGAGACAGGGCTATGGCTACACCTTC
.	TRBV28	TRBJ2-1	few	CASSPFSVGRDNEQFF	TGTGCCAGCAGCCCCTTTTCCGTGGGCCGAGACAATGAGCAGTTCTTC
TRBD1	TRBV27	TRBJ2-3	.	CASSQGGFTDTQYF	TGTGCCAGCAGCCAAGGGGGCTTCACAGATACGCAGTATTTT
.	TRBV13	TRBJ2-1	.	CASSLLEYNEQFF	TGTGCCAGCAGCTTACTTGAATACAATGAGCAGTTCTTC
.	TRBV7-9	TRBJ2-7	.	CASSLSSGPQTEQYF	TGTGCCAGCAGCTTATCTTCCGGGCCCCAGACCGAGCAGTACTTC
.	TRBV18	TRBJ2-5	.	CASSPHPQETQYF	TGTGCCAGCTCACCCCACCCCCAAGAGACCCAGTACTTC
TRBD2	TRBV2	TRBJ2-7	.	CASRIAGDRYEQYF	TGTGCCAGCAGAATAGCGGGAGATCGCTACGAGCAGTACTTC
.	TRBV7-2	TRBJ1-3	.	CASSLRPPSGNTIYF	TGTGCCAGCAGCTTAAGGCCCCCCTCTGGAAACACCATATATTTT
.	TRBV5-8	TRBJ2-2	.	CASRVRTATNTGELFF	TGTGCCAGCAGGGTGAGGACAGCGACCAACACCGGGGAGCTGTTTTTT
TRBD1	TRBV27	TRBJ2-7	.	CASRLITTGSEQYF	TGTGCCAGCAGGCTAATCACGACAGGGTCCGAGCAGTACTTC
.	TRBV6-5	TRBJ2-4	.	CASSLGTSPKGIQYF	TGTGCCAGCAGTTTAGGAACTTCGCCAAAAGGCATTCAGTACTTC
.	TRBV28	TRBJ1-5	.	CASGGWPQHF	TGTGCCAGCGGAGGCTGGCCCCAGCATTTT
.	TRBV20-1	TRBJ1-2	.	CSASDYGYTF	TGCAGTGCTAGCGACTATGGCTACACCTTC
.	TRBV7-3	TRBJ1-1	.	CASSLTPNTEAFF	TGTGCCAGCAGCTTAACCCCCAACACTGAAGCTTTCTTT
.	TRBV19	TRBJ1-1	.	CASSRVHTEAFF	TGTGCCAGTAGTCGAGTACACACTGAAGCTTTCTTT
.	TRBV10-1	TRBJ2-4	many	CASSLDTTIQYF	TGCGCCAGCAGCCTGGACACCACTATTCAGTACTTC
.	TRBV5-1	TRBJ2-6	.	CASSWTPGSGANVLTF	TGCGCCAGCAGCTGGACCCCGGGATCTGGGGCCAACGTCCTGACTTTC
.	TRBV6-5	TRBJ2-7	.	CASSEVDEQYF	TGTGCCAGCAGTGAAGTCGACGAGCAGTACTTC
TRBD2	TRBV7-9	TRBJ2-5	.	CASSLASGYQETQYF	TGTGCCAGCAGCTTGGCTAGCGGGTACCAAGAGACCCAGTACTTC
.	TRBV5-6	TRBJ1-1	.	CASSLVGGKTEAFF	TGTGCCAGCAGCTTGGTGGGGGGGAAGACTGAAGCTTTCTTT
TRBD1	TRBV5-1	TRBJ2-5	many	CASSLETGGSETQYF	TGCGCCAGCAGCTTGGAGACAGGGGGCAGCGAGACCCAGTACTTC
TRBD2	TRBV30	TRBJ2-1	.	CAWNLAGHNEQFF	TGTGCCTGGAACCTAGCGGGGCACAATGAGCAGTTCTTC
TRBD2	TRBV5-1	TRBJ2-1	.	CASSRGGSYNEQFF	TGCGCCAGCAGCCGCGGGGGCTCCTACAATGAGCAGTTCTTC
.	TRBV10-1	TRBJ1-1	.	CAIPPMSIMNTEAFF	TGCGCCATCCCTCCTATGTCCATCATGAACACTGAAGCTTTCTTT
TRBD2	TRBV11-2	TRBJ2-1	.	CASTRGAGGYNEQFF	TGTGCCAGCACCAGAGGGGCGGGAGGGTACAATGAGCAGTTCTTC
TRBD2	TRBV5-4	TRBJ2-3	.	CASSWGGPTSTDTQYF	TGTGCCAGCAGCTGGGGGGGTCCTACTAGCACAGATACGCAGTATTTT
.	TRBV5-1	TRBJ2-5	.	CASSLAPTVQETQYF	TGCGCCAGCAGCTTGGCGCCGACTGTCCAAGAGACCCAGTACTTC
TRBD2	TRBV4-1	TRBJ2-4	.	CASSQDPSGRTVQYF	TGCGCCAGCAGCCAAGATCCTAGCGGGAGAACTGTTCAGTACTTC
.	TRBV6-5	TRBJ2-5	.	CASSLGTGPGETQYF	TGTGCCAGCAGTTTGGGGACGGGTCCCGGGGAGACCCAGTACTTC
TRBD2	TRBV28	TRBJ2-7	.	CASSFSGGDEQYF	TGTGCCAGCAGTTTTTCGGGAGGCGACGAGCAGTACTTC
.	TRBV6-1	TRBJ2-3	.	CASSGTGIASTDTQYF	TGTGCCAGCAGTGGAACAGGGATAGCGAGCACAGATACGCAGTATTTT
TRBD2	TRBV5-4	TRBJ2-1	.	CASSPRGGRDNDEQFF	TGTGCCAGCAGCCCGCGGGGCGGGAGGGATAATGATGAGCAGTTCTTC
.	TRBV10-3	TRBJ2-7	.	CAISERGHEQYF	TGTGCCATCAGTGAAAGGGGCCACGAGCAGTACTTC
TRBD2	TRBV5-4	TRBJ2-7	.	CASSAGLAGGAYEQYF	TGTGCCAGCAGCGCGGGACTAGCGGGAGGTGCCTACGAGCAGTACTTC
.	TRBV28	TRBJ1-3	.	CASRPDPGNTIYF	TGTGCCAGCAGACCGGACCCAGGAAACACCATATATTTT
.	TRBV7-3	TRBJ2-7	.	CASSPPGTPSEQYF	TGTGCCAGCAGCCCACCCGGGACTCCCAGCGAGCAGTACTTC
TRBD1	TRBV5-1	TRBJ1-1	many	CASSLDGQATTEAFF	TGCGCCAGCAGCTTGGATGGACAGGCAACCACTGAAGCTTTCTTT
.	TRBV7-6	TRBJ2-5	.	CASKGPSETQYF	TGTGCCAGCAAGGGGCCCTCAGAGACCCAGTACTTC